A single sample gave rise to the 20 T cell receptor beta chains below, sequenced in a study of blood T cell repertoires in COVID-19. Data came from immunoSEQ multiplex PCR; TCRdb stores just in-frame clones and leaves some out. The table lists approximately 530,000 clones, roughly nine tenths of them singletons. The sample taken for sequencing was peripheral blood. The source is a woman aged 45-65 years with COVID-19, enrolled during active disease.

The chain carries TRBV6-5 and TRBJ2-7; 8 bases align to TRBD1. The CDR3 covers 14 residues. The junction had 5 bases not matched to a gene; V was cut back by 5 bases and J by 2 bases. CDR1 is MNHEY, CDR2 SVGAGI, per germline. CDR3 coding DNA: TGTGCCAGCAGTATGGACAGGGCCACCTACGAGCAGTACTTC. Translation gives CASSMDRATYEQYF.

This clone was counted only a few times. The chain has TRBV12-5 and TRBJ2-7; 8 bases line up with TRBD2. This CDR3 is built from 17 residues. J was trimmed by 4 bases and V by 0 bases; bases with no gene match: 11. CDR1 and CDR2 from the germline V gene are LGHNT and FRNRAP. CDR3 amino acids: CASGLVQGAGGPYEQYF. The CDR3 DNA sequence: TGTGCTAGTGGTTTGGTACAAGGGGCGGGGGGCCCTTACGAGCAGTACTTC.

V and J are TRBV6-5 and TRBJ2-1; D might be TRBD2 (8 bases). The CDR3 contains 14 residues. CDR1 is MNHEY, CDR2 SVGAGI, per germline. V gave up 7 bases and J gave up 4 bases, with 14 bases separating them. Here the CDR3 reads CASTGGGQYNEQFF. The CDR3 region has the DNA TGTGCCAGCACCGGGGGGGGACAGTACAATGAGCAGTTCTTC.

The genes are TRBV29-1 and TRBJ1-1; 9 nucleotides align to TRBD1. Germline CDR1 reads SQVTM; CDR2 reads ANQGSEA. Losses at the gene ends were 6 bases for V and 5 bases for J; bases not matched to a gene: 10. This CDR3 has 14 residues. CDR3 in DNA: TGCAGCGTCCGAAAACAGGGGGCCTCAACTGAAGCTTTCTTT. Translating gives CSVRKQGASTEAFF.

This clone was observed a single time. The genes are TRBV24-1 and TRBJ1-2; D might be TRBD1 (5 bases). Trimming removed 4 bases at V and 8 bases at J, with 10 bases between. The CDR3 covers 12 residues. Germline-derived CDR1 and CDR2 are KGHDR and SFDVKD. The CDR3 sequence: CATSEGGDGYTF. CDR3 nucleotide sequence: TGTGCCACCAGTGAGGGGGGAGACGGCTACACCTTC.

The genes are TRBV7-3 and TRBJ2-1; TRBD2 matches at 8 bases. Germline loops: CDR1 SGHTA, CDR2 FQGTGA. V shed 1 base and J 10 bases; nucleotides not matched to a gene: 12. The CDR3 is 16 residues long. The CDR3 nucleotides read TGTGCCAGCAGCTTAAGCCGGGGGGGACCCATGGAGGAGCAGTTCTTC. It encodes CASSLSRGGPMEEQFF. Looking up the rest from reference TRBV7-3 and TRBJ2-1 gives the full variable domain: GAGVSQTPSNKVTEKGKYVELRCDPISGHTALYWYRQSLGQGPEFLIYFQGTGAADDSGLPNDRFFAVRPEGSVSTLKIQRTERGDSAVYLCASSLSRGGPMEEQFFGPGTRLTVL.

This clone was detected a few times. The chain recombines TRBV10-3 with TRBJ1-5; tentative D call: TRBD1 (6 bases). The CDR3 spans 12 residues. V was clipped by 11 bases and J by 5 bases, with 13 bases between them. CDR1 and CDR2 (germline): ENHRY, SYGVKD. CDR3 nucleotide sequence: TGTGCCTCGAGGGGGACCGATCAGCCCCAGCATTTT. Translating it yields CASRGTDQPQHF.

V is TRBV30 and J is TRBJ2-2, with 7 bases fitting TRBD1. Trimming took 3 bases from V and 6 from J; bases not matched to a gene: 4. In germline, CDR1 is GTSNPN, CDR2 SVGIG (reference sequence). The CDR3 consists of 13 residues. CDR3 sequence (DNA): TGTGCCTGGAGGACACAGGGGTCCGGGGAGCTGTTTTTT. Amino acid sequence: CAWRTQGSGELFF.

This chain uses TRBV7-6 with TRBJ1-2; 10 bases align to TRBD1. V was pared by 4 bases and J by 8 bases, with 22 bases of the junction left unmatched. The CDR3 runs 19 residues. In germline, CDR1 is SGHVS, CDR2 FNYEAQ. The CDR3 region has the DNA TGTGCCAGCAGCTCAATCCCCCGGGCCGTGGACAGGGGGTCCAAAGGCTACACCTTC. This translates into CASSSIPRAVDRGSKGYTF.

This chain links TRBV4-2 with TRBJ1-2; 9 bases are a match to TRBD1. Trimming removed 4 bases from V and 1 base from J; junction bases left unmatched: 4. In germline, CDR1 is LGHNA, CDR2 YNFKEQ. This CDR3 comprises 15 residues. CDR3 nucleotide sequence: TGTGCCAGCAGCCCGGGACAGGGCTTTAACTATGGCTACACCTTC. Amino acid sequence: CASSPGQGFNYGYTF.

V is TRBV30 and J is TRBJ1-3; D is undetermined. V dropped 0 bases and J dropped 4 bases, with 13 bases sitting between them. The CDR3 is 15 amino acids. Germline assignment: CDR1 GTSNPN and CDR2 SVGIG (reference sequence). Here the CDR3 DNA reads TGTGCCTGGAGTGTCCCGGTCTCCAGGGGAAACACCATATATTTT. It encodes CAWSVPVSRGNTIYF.

The rearrangement joins TRBV19 to TRBJ1-5; the match to TRBD1 covers 8 bases. The germline V gene has CDR1 LNHDA and CDR2 SQIVND (reference sequence). This CDR3 spans 16 amino acids. V lost 4 bases and J lost 3; bases outside the gene matches: 8. The CDR3 protein is CASSTRGQVFNQPQHF. Here the CDR3 DNA reads TGTGCCAGTAGTACCCGGGGACAGGTCTTCAATCAGCCCCAGCATTTT.

This clone was picked up a small number of times. The chain has TRBV19 and TRBJ2-3; 10 bases are a match to TRBD1. The V and J ends lost 3 bases and 2 bases, in that order; junction bases with no gene match: 8. The CDR3 contains 17 residues. The V gene's germline CDR1 is LNHDA and CDR2 SQIVND (reference sequence). The CDR3 DNA is TGTGCCAGTAGTATTGGTCGGACAGGGGGTTTCACAGATACGCAGTATTTT. Translated: CASSIGRTGGFTDTQYF. Drawing the rest from reference TRBV19 and TRBJ2-3, the complete variable domain is DGGITQSPKYLFRKEGQNVTLSCEQNLNHDAMYWYRQDPGQGLRLIYYSQIVNDFQKGDIAEGYSVSREKKESFPLTVTSAQKNPTAFYLCASSIGRTGGFTDTQYFGPGTRLTVL.

A note on this clone: Other nucleotide sequences in the sample specify the same CDR3. V usage is TRBV6-5 and J usage is TRBJ2-7; possibly TRBD1 for D (6 bases). Trimming stripped 4 bases from V and 4 bases from J, with 8 bases between. Germline V lookup: CDR1 MNHEY, CDR2 SVGAGI. This CDR3 region has 12 residues. CDR3 amino acids: CASSSQGYEQYF. CDR3 in DNA: TGTGCCAGCAGTTCACAGGGTTACGAGCAGTACTTC.

The chain recombines TRBV5-4 with TRBJ2-2, with D unclear. With 3 bases removed from V and 11 bases from J, the gap between germline ends came to 8 bases. The germline V gene encodes CDR1 SGHNT and CDR2 YYREEE (reference sequence). The CDR3 runs to 11 residues. CDR3: CASSSILELFF. CDR3 in DNA: TGTGCCAGCAGCTCAATTCTAGAGCTGTTTTTT.

Written as DNA, the CDR3 is TGTGCCAGCAGTTTTCGGGGAGAAGAGACCCAGTACTTC. It specifies CASSFRGEETQYF. The gene calls are TRBV12-3 or TRBV12-4 and TRBJ2-5; tentatively, D is TRBD2 (5 bases). There are 13 residues in the CDR3. V shed 3 bases and J shed 3 bases, with 8 bases lying between them.

This chain uses TRBV5-4 with TRBJ2-5; TRBD1 matches at 9 bases. With V trimmed by 3 bases and J by 5 bases, 8 bases remained unmatched. The CDR3 totals 15 residues. CDR1 is SGHNT, CDR2 YYREEE, per germline (reference sequence). The CDR3 bases are TGTGCCAGCAGCTCCAACAGGGGGCTAATGGAGACCCAGTACTTC. Its translation is CASSSNRGLMETQYF.

This chain links TRBV6-4 with TRBJ2-3, with a tentative D call TRBD2 (5 bases). CDR1 and CDR2 from the germline V gene are MRHNA and SNTAGT. The germline V and J ends were trimmed by 2 bases and 4 bases, with 25 bases remaining between them. The CDR3 spans 19 residues. The CDR3 nucleotides read TGTGCCAGCAGTGACCGACTCCCTGGGCTAGCCTACTTCGCAGATACGCAGTATTTT. Translation gives CASSDRLPGLAYFADTQYF.

Turning to this clone: This sample also contains other DNA sequences that code for the same CDR3. The chain carries TRBV12-3 or TRBV12-4 and TRBJ1-1; D remains ambiguous. Trimming took 6 bases from V and 3 from J, leaving 5 bases between them. The CDR3 totals 11 residues. The CDR3 nucleotides read TGTGCCAGCAGCCCAGACACTGAAGCTTTCTTT. This codes for CASSPDTEAFF.

The table lists this clone with a few counts. The same CDR3 also results from other DNA sequences found in this sample. The chain uses TRBV12-3 or TRBV12-4 and TRBJ1-1; 7 bases map to TRBD1. CDR3 length: 11 amino acids. Germline trimming cut 8 bases from V and 8 bases from J; bases unmatched to any gene: 5. In DNA, the CDR3 is TGTGCCAGCTCGAGACAGGGAGAAGCTTTCTTT. This gives the protein CASSRQGEAFF.